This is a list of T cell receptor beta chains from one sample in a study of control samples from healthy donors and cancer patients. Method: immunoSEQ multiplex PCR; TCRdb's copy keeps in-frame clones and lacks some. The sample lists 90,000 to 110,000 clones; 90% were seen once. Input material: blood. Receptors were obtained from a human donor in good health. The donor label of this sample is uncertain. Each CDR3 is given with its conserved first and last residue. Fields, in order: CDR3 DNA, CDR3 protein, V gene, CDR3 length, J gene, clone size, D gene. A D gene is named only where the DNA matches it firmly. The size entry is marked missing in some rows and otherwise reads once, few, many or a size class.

CDR3nt: TGTGCCAGCAGCCAAGAGAGCGGGTCCTACAATGAGCAGTTCTTC
CDR3aa: CASSQESGSYNEQFF
v_gene: TRBV4-2
len: 15
j_gene: TRBJ2-1
abundance: -
d_gene: -

CDR3nt: TGCGCCAGCAGCTTTGACTCGGGACAGATCTACGAGCAGTACTTC
CDR3aa: CASSFDSGQIYEQYF
v_gene: TRBV5-1
len: 15
j_gene: TRBJ2-7
abundance: -
d_gene: TRBD1

CDR3nt: TGTGCCAGCAGTTTTCTTGGACTAGGCTATGAGCAGTTCTTC
CDR3aa: CASSFLGLGYEQFF
v_gene: TRBV27
len: 14
j_gene: TRBJ2-1
abundance: -
d_gene: TRBD2

CDR3nt: TGTGCCAGCAGCGTCGGGACTAGCGGGGGGGTAAGAGAGACCCAGTACTTC
CDR3aa: CASSVGTSGGVRETQYF
v_gene: TRBV2
len: 17
j_gene: TRBJ2-5
abundance: -
d_gene: TRBD2

CDR3nt: TGTGCCAGCAGCTTAGGTCTAGCGGGGGGGTACCAAGAGACCCAGTACTTC
CDR3aa: CASSLGLAGGYQETQYF
v_gene: TRBV5-6
len: 17
j_gene: TRBJ2-5
abundance: -
d_gene: TRBD2

CDR3nt: TGTGCCAGCTCACCGACAGCATTCAATCAGCCCCAGCATTTT
CDR3aa: CASSPTAFNQPQHF
v_gene: TRBV18
len: 14
j_gene: TRBJ1-5
abundance: -
d_gene: -

CDR3nt: TGTGCCAGCAGTTCAACGTCACAGGGGAGGACCCAGCATTTT
CDR3aa: CASSSTSQGRTQHF
v_gene: TRBV5-6
len: 14
j_gene: TRBJ1-5
abundance: -
d_gene: TRBD1

CDR3nt: TGTGCCAGCAGCCAAGAAGTAGGGGCAGTAGGGGAGCTGTTTTTT
CDR3aa: CASSQEVGAVGELFF
v_gene: TRBV3-1/TRBV3-2
len: 15
j_gene: TRBJ2-2
abundance: once
d_gene: -

CDR3nt: TGTGCCAGCAGTTTAACTAGCAATCAGCCCCAGCATTTT
CDR3aa: CASSLTSNQPQHF
v_gene: TRBV27
len: 13
j_gene: TRBJ1-5
abundance: -
d_gene: -

CDR3nt: TGCGCCAGCAGCCAAGGACTAGACTACAATGAGCAGTTCTTC
CDR3aa: CASSQGLDYNEQFF
v_gene: TRBV4-1
len: 14
j_gene: TRBJ2-1
abundance: -
d_gene: -

CDR3nt: TGTGCCAGCAGCTTTTTGGGCTACGAGCAGTACTTC
CDR3aa: CASSFLGYEQYF
v_gene: TRBV5-6
len: 12
j_gene: TRBJ2-7
abundance: -
d_gene: -

CDR3nt: TGTGCCAGCAGCCAAGGCGGGGGGAAAATAGATACGCAGTATTTT
CDR3aa: CASSQGGGKIDTQYF
v_gene: TRBV3-1/TRBV3-2
len: 15
j_gene: TRBJ2-3
abundance: few
d_gene: TRBD2

CDR3nt: TGTGCCAGCAGCTCCCGCTCGGGGTTTGGCTACACCTTC
CDR3aa: CASSSRSGFGYTF
v_gene: TRBV13
len: 13
j_gene: TRBJ1-2
abundance: once
d_gene: -